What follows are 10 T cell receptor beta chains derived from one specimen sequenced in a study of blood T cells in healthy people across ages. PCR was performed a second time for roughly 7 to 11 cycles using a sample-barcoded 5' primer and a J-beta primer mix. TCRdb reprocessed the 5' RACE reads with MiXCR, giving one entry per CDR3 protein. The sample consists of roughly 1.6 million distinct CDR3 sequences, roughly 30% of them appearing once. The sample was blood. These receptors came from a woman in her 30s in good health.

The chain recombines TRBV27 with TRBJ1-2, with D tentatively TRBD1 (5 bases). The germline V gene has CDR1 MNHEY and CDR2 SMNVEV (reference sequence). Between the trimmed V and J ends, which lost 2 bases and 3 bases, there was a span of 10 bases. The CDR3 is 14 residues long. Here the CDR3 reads CASSLKGDYYGYTF. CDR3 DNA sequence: TGTGCCAGCAGTTTAAAAGGGGACTACTATGGCTACACCTTC.

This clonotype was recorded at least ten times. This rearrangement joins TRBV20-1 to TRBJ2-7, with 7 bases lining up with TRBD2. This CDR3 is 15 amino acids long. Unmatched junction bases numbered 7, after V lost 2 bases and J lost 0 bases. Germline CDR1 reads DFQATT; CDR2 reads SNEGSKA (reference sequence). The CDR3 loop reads CSARPLSGTSYEQYF. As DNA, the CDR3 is TGCAGTGCTAGACCCCTAAGCGGGACCTCCTACGAGCAGTACTTC.

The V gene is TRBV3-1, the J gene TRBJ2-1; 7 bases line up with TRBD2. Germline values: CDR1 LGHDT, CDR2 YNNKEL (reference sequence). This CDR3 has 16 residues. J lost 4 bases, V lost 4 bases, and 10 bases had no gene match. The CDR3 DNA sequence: TGTGCCAGCAGCCGCCCCCCCAGCGGGAAATACAATGAGCAGTTCTTC. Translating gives CASSRPPSGKYNEQFF.

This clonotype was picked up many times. CDR3 DNA sequence: TGTGCCAGCAGCCTTACAGCAGCTAACTATGGCTACACCTTC. Protein: CASSLTAANYGYTF. This chain links TRBV12-3 or TRBV12-4 with TRBJ1-2; D unresolved. Trimming took off 6 bases at V and 0 bases at J, with 11 bases between the two ends. The CDR3 contains 14 residues.

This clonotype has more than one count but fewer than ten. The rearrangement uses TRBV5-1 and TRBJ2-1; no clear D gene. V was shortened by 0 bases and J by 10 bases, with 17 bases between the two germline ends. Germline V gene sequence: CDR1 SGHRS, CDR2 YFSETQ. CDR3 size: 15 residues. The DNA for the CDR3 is TGCGCCAGCAGCTTGGCGTGGATTGACTCGAAAGAGCAGTTCTTC. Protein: CASSLAWIDSKEQFF.

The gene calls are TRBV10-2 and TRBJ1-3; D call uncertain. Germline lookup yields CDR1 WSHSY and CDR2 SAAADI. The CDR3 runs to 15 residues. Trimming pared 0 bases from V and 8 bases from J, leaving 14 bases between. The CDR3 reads CASSESKPGPDTIYF. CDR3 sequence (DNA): TGCGCCAGCAGTGAGTCGAAACCCGGCCCGGACACCATATATTTT.

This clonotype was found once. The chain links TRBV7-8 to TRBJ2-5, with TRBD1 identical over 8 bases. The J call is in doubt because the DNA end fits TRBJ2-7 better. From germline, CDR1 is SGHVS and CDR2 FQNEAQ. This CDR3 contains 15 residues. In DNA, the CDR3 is TGTGCCAGCAGCATAGTTACCAGGGGGCCCTACGAGCAGTACTTC. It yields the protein CASSIVTRGPYEQYF.

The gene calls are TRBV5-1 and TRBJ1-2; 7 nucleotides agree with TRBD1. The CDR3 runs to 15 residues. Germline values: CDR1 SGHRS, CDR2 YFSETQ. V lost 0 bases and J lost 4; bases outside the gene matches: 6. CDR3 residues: CASSLDRGQSYGYTF. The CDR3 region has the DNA TGCGCCAGCAGCTTGGATCGGGGACAGTCCTATGGCTACACCTTC.

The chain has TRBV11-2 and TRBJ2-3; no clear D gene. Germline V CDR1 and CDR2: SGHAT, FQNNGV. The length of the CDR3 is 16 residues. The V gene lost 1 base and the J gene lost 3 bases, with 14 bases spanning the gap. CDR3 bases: TGTGCCAGCAGCTTAGGCGTAAATAGGGCGACAGATACGCAGTATTTT. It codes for CASSLGVNRATDTQYF.

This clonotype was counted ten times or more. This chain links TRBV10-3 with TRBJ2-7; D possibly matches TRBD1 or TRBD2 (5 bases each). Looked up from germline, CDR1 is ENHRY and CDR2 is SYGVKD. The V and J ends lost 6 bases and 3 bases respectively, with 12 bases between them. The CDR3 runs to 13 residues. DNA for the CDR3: TGTGCCATCAGGGTAAGGGACGGCTACGAGCAGTACTTC. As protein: CAIRVRDGYEQYF.